Reported below is one T cell receptor (beta chain). This entry belongs to a study of early T cells in non-severe SARS-CoV-2 infection. cDNA molecules, individually, were tagged with unique molecular identifiers. TCRdb passed the 5' RACE reads through MiXCR, listing each CDR3 protein once. The sample has tens of thousands of distinct CDR3 sequences, roughly an eighth seen once. The receptor's source is an adult who was a healthcare worker with PCR-confirmed SARS-CoV-2 infection or an uninfected control (not recorded which). The source material was whole blood, sampled at baseline.

The CDR3: CASSLALNYGYTF. As DNA, the CDR3 is TGTGCCAGCAGCTTAGCTCTGAACTATGGCTACACCTTC. This chain links TRBV7-2 with TRBJ1-2; D not resolved. The CDR3 loop spans 13 amino acids. The germline gives CDR1 SGHTA, CDR2 FQGNSA. The V end lost 0 bases, the J end lost 2 bases, and 4 bases lay between the germline ends. The full variable domain, rest sourced from reference TRBV7-2 and TRBJ1-2, is GAGVSQSPSNKVTEKGKDVELRCDPISGHTALYWYRQSLGQGLEFLIYFQGNSAPDKSGLPSDRFSAERTGGSVSTLTIQRTQQEDSAVYLCASSLALNYGYTFGSGTRLTVV.